What follows are 25 T cell receptor beta chains derived from one specimen sequenced in a study of blood T cell repertoires in COVID-19. Assay used: immunoSEQ multiplex PCR; TCRdb lists only in-frame clones, some missing. Of over 120,000 clones in the sample, over 75% were seen once. Material for sequencing was peripheral blood. The receptors shown here come from a human donor in a cohort sampled during active COVID-19.

The chain carries TRBV9 and TRBJ2-1; weak D call: TRBD2 (6 bases). The CDR3 runs to 14 residues. CDR1 and CDR2 from the germline V gene are SGDLS and YYNGEE. V gave up 1 base and J gave up 6 bases, with 11 bases separating them. CDR3 bases: TGTGCCAGCAGCGTATTACCTAGCGTCAATGAGCAGTTCTTC. Amino acids: CASSVLPSVNEQFF.

The V gene is TRBV5-4, the J gene TRBJ2-1, with D hard to call. There are 13 residues in the CDR3. Germline CDR1 is SGHNT and CDR2 is YYREEE (reference sequence). Deletions cut 0 bases from V and 6 bases from J, with 7 bases between. In nucleotides, the CDR3 is TGTGCCAGCAGCTTGGGGCCCCGCAATGAGCAGTTCTTC. This codes for CASSLGPRNEQFF.

V is TRBV27 and J is TRBJ2-3, with TRBD2 matching 8 bases. V lost 3 bases and J lost 2; bases outside the gene matches: 10. The V gene's germline CDR1 is MNHEY and CDR2 SMNVEV (reference sequence). This CDR3 has 17 residues. CDR3 sequence: CASSFSGSSPHTDTQYF. CDR3 bases: TGTGCCAGCAGTTTCAGCGGGAGCAGCCCCCACACAGATACGCAGTATTTT.

The gene calls are TRBV9 and TRBJ2-3; 13 bases are a match to TRBD2. The V segment lost 3 bases and the J segment 4 bases; nucleotides outside the gene matches: 11. This CDR3 has 18 amino acids. Germline-derived CDR1 and CDR2 are SGDLS and YYNGEE. The CDR3 bases are TGTGCCAGCAGCGCGGGACTAGCGGGGACAACGAGTGCAGATACGCAGTATTTT. Amino acids: CASSAGLAGTTSADTQYF. The full variable domain, its missing parts supplied by reference TRBV9 and TRBJ2-3, is DSGVTQTPKHLITATGQRVTLRCSPRSGDLSVYWYQQSLDQGLQFLIQYYNGEERAKGNILERFSAQQFPDLHSELNLSSLELGDSALYFCASSAGLAGTTSADTQYFGPGTRLTVL.

The chain uses TRBV7-2 and TRBJ1-2; tentative D call: TRBD1 (6 bases). The ends were cut back, 0 bases at V and 2 bases at J, with 7 bases in the middle. The length of the CDR3 is 14 residues. Germline V gene sequence: CDR1 SGHTA, CDR2 FQGNSA. The CDR3 region is CASSLATGNYGYTF. In DNA form, the CDR3 reads TGTGCCAGCAGCTTAGCTACAGGGAACTATGGCTACACCTTC.

The J gene is TRBJ1-2, the V gene TRBV7-8, with D possibly matching TRBD1 (5 bases). Germline CDR1 SGHVS, CDR2 FQNEAQ. Trimming cost V 6 bases and J 2 bases, with 13 bases left between them. The CDR3 runs to 14 residues. CDR3 sequence reads: CASSIDSTNYGYTF. The CDR3 DNA follows: TGTGCCAGCAGTATAGACAGCACAAACTATGGCTACACCTTC.

The chain is built from TRBV5-4 and TRBJ1-2; 10 positions agree with TRBD1. Germline lookup yields CDR1 SGHNT and CDR2 YYREEE (reference sequence). The CDR3 extends over 15 amino acids. Trimming took 3 bases from V and 4 from J; bases not matched to a gene: 6. In DNA form, the CDR3 reads TGTGCCAGCAGCTCCCCGGGACAGGGGAGCTATGGCTACACCTTC. Protein: CASSSPGQGSYGYTF.

The gene calls are TRBV5-7 and TRBJ1-5, with 9 bases that match TRBD1. TRBV5-7 is treated as an ORF (open reading frame) with a function not yet certain. The CDR3 contains 17 residues. V lost 2 bases, J lost 1 base, and 7 bases stayed unmatched. The CDR3 nucleotides are TGTGCCAGCAGCTTAGGGGACAGGGACTCGAGCAATCAGCCCCAGCATTTT. It codes for CASSLGDRDSSNQPQHF.

The CDR3 sequence: CASSFQSDTQYF. For the CDR3, the DNA is TGTGCCAGCAGCTTCCAGTCAGATACGCAGTATTTT. The chain couples TRBV7-9 to TRBJ2-3; D call uncertain. The V end was cut by 3 bases, the J end by 4 bases, with 5 bases between. Germline V CDR1 and CDR2: SEHNR, FQNEAQ (reference sequence). The CDR3 extends over 12 amino acids. Using reference TRBV7-9 and TRBJ2-3 for the parts outside the CDR3, the full variable domain is DTGVSQNPRHKITKRGQNVTFRCDPISEHNRLYWYRQTLGQGPEFLTYFQNEAQLEKSRLLSDRFSAERPKGSFSTLEIQRTEQGDSAMYLCASSFQSDTQYFGPGTRLTVL.

The J gene is TRBJ1-2, the V gene TRBV6-6; no definite D call. Germline CDR1 and CDR2: MNHNY and SVGAGI (reference sequence). This CDR3 comprises 14 residues. The V gene lost 2 bases and the J gene lost 5 bases, with 12 bases spanning the gap. The CDR3 DNA reads TGTGCCAGCAGTTACAGTCAGAATATGTATGGCTACACCTTC. Translated: CASSYSQNMYGYTF.

This clone came up once. DNA of the CDR3: TGCGCCAGCAGCCCCGGGACAGACCACCAGCCCCAGCATTTT. Its protein product is CASSPGTDHQPQHF. V gene TRBV4-3 combines with J gene TRBJ1-5, with TRBD1 matching over 7 bases. J lost 7 bases, V lost 4 bases, and 7 bases had no gene match. The CDR3 is 14 amino acids. Germline CDR1 is LGHNA and CDR2 is YSLEER.

This rearrangement joins TRBV19 to TRBJ1-2; D unclear. Germline V gene sequence: CDR1 LNHDA, CDR2 SQIVND (reference sequence). V was cut by 6 bases and J by 8 bases, with 13 bases left in between. The CDR3 has 12 residues. CDR3 DNA sequence: TGTGCCAGTAGACCACGAAATGGCGGCTACACCTTC. Its protein product is CASRPRNGGYTF. Full variable domain (remainder filled in from reference TRBV19 and TRBJ1-2): DGGITQSPKYLFRKEGQNVTLSCEQNLNHDAMYWYRQDPGQGLRLIYYSQIVNDFQKGDIAEGYSVSREKKESFPLTVTSAQKNPTAFYLCASRPRNGGYTFGSGTRLTVV.

This CDR3 is CASRGDRDEQYV. The CDR3 coding sequence is TGTGCCAGCAGGGGAGACCGTGACGAGCAGTACGTC. This chain connects TRBV6-5 to TRBJ2-7; a possible D gene is TRBD2 (5 bases). Germline lookup yields CDR1 MNHEY and CDR2 SVGAGI. CDR3 length: 12 amino acids. Trimming stripped 6 bases from V and 5 bases from J, with 11 bases between.

This clone was seen once. The rearrangement links TRBV18 to TRBJ2-7, with D perhaps TRBD1 (6 bases). The germline V gene has CDR1 KGHSH and CDR2 LQKENI. Trimming left V 4 bases short and J 2 bases short, with 9 bases between. This CDR3 is 13 amino acids long. CDR3 bases: TGTGCCAGCTCACGGGACACAGCCTACGAGCAGTACGTC. It translates to CASSRDTAYEQYV.

The count of this clone is one. V and J are TRBV5-4 and TRBJ1-2; perhaps TRBD1 as D (5 bases). CDR3 length: 14 amino acids. The germline V gene encodes CDR1 SGHNT and CDR2 YYREEE (reference sequence). V gave up 4 bases and J gave up 1 base, with 11 bases separating them. CDR3 sequence (DNA): TGTGCCAGCAGCCCTCCGACAGATAACTATGGCTACACCTTC. It is translated as CASSPPTDNYGYTF.

This chain joins TRBV27 and TRBJ2-7; 7 bases are shared with TRBD1. V dropped 2 bases and J dropped 2; count of bases not matched to a gene: 9. The CDR3 is 16 residues long. Germline CDR1 MNHEY, CDR2 SMNVEV (reference sequence). CDR3 DNA sequence: TGTGCCAGCAGTTTACTAGGGGGCACCTCGGCCTACGAGCAGTACTTC. It is translated as CASSLLGGTSAYEQYF.

The chain uses TRBV18 and TRBJ2-7; 9 nucleotides agree with TRBD2. From germline, CDR1 is KGHSH and CDR2 LQKENI. There are 16 residues in the CDR3. V was clipped by 4 bases and J by 4 bases; unmatched bases: 11. The CDR3 nucleotides read TGTGCCAGCTCACATTTCAGCGGGGGGAAGGAGTACGAGCAGTACTTC. It specifies CASSHFSGGKEYEQYF.

This chain links TRBV19 with TRBJ2-2, with 8 bases matching TRBD1. CDR1 is LNHDA, CDR2 SQIVND, per germline (reference sequence). The length of the CDR3 is 14 residues. The trim removed 9 bases at V and 4 bases at J, leaving 7 bases unmatched. The CDR3 is CASDDRGSTGELFF. The CDR3 DNA follows: TGTGCCAGCGACGACAGGGGCTCCACCGGGGAGCTGTTTTTT. Together with reference TRBV19 and TRBJ2-2, the CDR3 gives the full variable domain: DGGITQSPKYLFRKEGQNVTLSCEQNLNHDAMYWYRQDPGQGLRLIYYSQIVNDFQKGDIAEGYSVSREKKESFPLTVTSAQKNPTAFYLCASDDRGSTGELFFGEGSRLTVL.

This clone was observed once. The chain recombines TRBV9 with TRBJ2-3; D might be TRBD2 (6 bases). The CDR3 totals 13 residues. V shed 4 bases and J shed 4 bases, with 10 bases lying between them. CDR1 is SGDLS and CDR2 is YYNGEE in the germline V gene. DNA of the CDR3: TGTGCCAGCAGCTCCCGACTAGCAGATACGCAGTATTTT. Translated: CASSSRLADTQYF. Complete variable domain (other parts from reference TRBV9 and TRBJ2-3): DSGVTQTPKHLITATGQRVTLRCSPRSGDLSVYWYQQSLDQGLQFLIQYYNGEERAKGNILERFSAQQFPDLHSELNLSSLELGDSALYFCASSSRLADTQYFGPGTRLTVL.

This clone was seen repeatedly, ten times or more. The V gene is TRBV29-1, the J gene TRBJ1-2; D remains ambiguous. CDR3 length: 14 amino acids. Trimming removed 0 bases at V and 1 base at J, with 9 bases between. In germline, CDR1 is SQVTM, CDR2 ANQGSEA. CDR3 residues: CSVEEWAGNYGYTF. The CDR3 DNA is TGCAGCGTTGAAGAGTGGGCCGGTAACTATGGCTACACCTTC.

J is TRBJ1-4 and V is TRBV6-6, with D unclear. Germline V gives CDR1 MNHNY, CDR2 SVGAGI (reference sequence). Trimming pared 7 bases from V and 4 bases from J, leaving 13 bases between. The CDR3 is 14 amino acids. CDR3 DNA: TGTGCCAGCACCGACGGGATCATTAATGAAAAACTGTTTTTT. Translation gives CASTDGIINEKLFF.

This chain joins TRBV28 and TRBJ1-1; tentatively, D is TRBD1 (5 bases). The V gene's germline CDR1 is MDHEN and CDR2 SYDVKM. V lost 5 bases to trimming and J lost 4 bases, with 17 bases between them. The CDR3 extends over 15 amino acids. CDR3 nucleotide sequence: TGTGCCAGCAGTACACGACAGCGATTGAGCACTGAAGCTTTCTTT. It encodes CASSTRQRLSTEAFF.

The chain recombines TRBV7-8 with TRBJ2-1, with 7 bases identical to TRBD1. V gave up 0 bases and J gave up 9 bases; unmatched junction bases: 8. The CDR3 extends over 15 amino acids. Germline values: CDR1 SGHVS, CDR2 FQNEAQ. The CDR3 sequence is CASSLAGQTMGEQFF. The CDR3 DNA is TGTGCCAGCAGCTTAGCGGGACAGACCATGGGTGAGCAGTTCTTC.

As to this clone: This sample also contains other DNA sequences that code for the same CDR3. The rearrangement joins TRBV14 to TRBJ2-7; the D is unclear. The ends were cut back, 0 bases at V and 0 bases at J, with 6 bases in the middle. CDR1 SGHDN and CDR2 FVKESK come from the germline V gene. The CDR3 length is 14 residues. The CDR3 DNA reads TGTGCCAGCAGCCAAGACCGGAGCTCCTACGAGCAGTACTTC. Residues: CASSQDRSSYEQYF.

The chain links TRBV7-8 to TRBJ2-7; D perhaps matches TRBD2 (6 bases). The germline CDR1 and CDR2 sequences are SGHVS and FQNEAQ. There are 16 residues in the CDR3. The V end lost 5 bases, the J end lost 0 bases, and 17 bases lay between the germline ends. This chain's CDR3 is CASSLRPAGPSYEQYV. The DNA of the CDR3 is TGTGCCAGCAGCCTCAGGCCGGCGGGGCCCTCCTACGAGCAGTACGTC.